This entry lists 16 T cell receptor beta chains sequenced from one sample in a study of T cells after yellow fever vaccination. TCRdb analysed the 5' RACE reads with MiXCR anew, one entry per CDR3 protein. The sample includes a few hundred thousand distinct CDR3 sequences, around 8.1% seen only once; the top ten take 15% to 20%. The specimen was PBMCs, collected approximately 40 days after the first yellow fever vaccination. These receptors were collected from a man between 18 and 35 years old who received the YFV17D yellow fever vaccine.

This clonotype was picked up many times. V gene TRBV7-9 combines with J gene TRBJ2-2; weak D call: TRBD2 (6 bases). Trimming stripped 7 bases from V and 6 bases from J, with 18 bases between. The CDR3 is 15 residues long. The germline CDR1 and CDR2 sequences are SEHNR and FQNEAQ (reference sequence). CDR3 in amino acids: CASTPAGSAAGELFF. The CDR3 DNA sequence: TGTGCCAGCACCCCCGCGGGGTCCGCGGCCGGGGAGCTGTTTTTT.

The chain uses TRBV4-1 and TRBJ2-3, with D perhaps matching TRBD2 (6 bases). V lost 4 bases and J 4 bases, leaving 12 bases between the germline ends. CDR1 and CDR2 (germline): MGHRA, YSYEKL. The CDR3 contains 14 residues. CDR3 region: CASSLGDSADTQYF. For the CDR3, the DNA is TGCGCCAGCAGCCTCGGGGACTCCGCAGATACGCAGTATTTT.

This clonotype was picked up a small number of times. The chain carries TRBV15 and TRBJ1-1; unclear D gene. Germline-derived CDR1 and CDR2 are LNHNV and YYDKDF (reference sequence). This CDR3 contains 14 residues. The V end was cut by 5 bases, the J end by 1 base, with 11 bases between. The CDR3 bases are TGTGCCACCAGCCCACCCCCCACGAACACTGAAGCTTTCTTT. Translation gives CATSPPPTNTEAFF.

This clonotype has a handful of counts. This sequence joins TRBV7-2 and TRBJ1-6; 7 positions agree with TRBD1. CDR1 is SGHTA and CDR2 is FQGNSA in the germline V gene. The V gene end was trimmed by 3 bases and the J gene end by 5 bases; junction bases not matched to a gene: 7. The CDR3 is 16 amino acids. CDR3 bases: TGTGCCAGCAGCTTTCCCGACAGGGCCCATAATTCACCCCTCCACTTT. Translating it yields CASSFPDRAHNSPLHF.

This clonotype occurred a few times. This chain connects TRBV7-3 to TRBJ2-3; no firm D call. The CDR3 spans 15 residues. The germline V and J ends were trimmed by 6 bases and 2 bases, with 15 bases remaining between them. Germline V lookup: CDR1 SGHTA, CDR2 FQGTGA. CDR3 region: CASSFRYQSTDTQYF. In DNA, the CDR3 is TGTGCCAGCAGTTTTAGGTACCAATCCACAGATACGCAGTATTTT.

This clonotype has only a few counts. The chain joins TRBV19 to TRBJ2-1; D is uncertain. Trimming left V 5 bases short and J 6 bases short, with 2 bases between. The CDR3 consists of 10 residues. Germline lookup yields CDR1 LNHDA and CDR2 SQIVND (reference sequence). The DNA for the CDR3 is TGTGCCAGTAGTGCCAATGAGCAGTTCTTC. The encoded protein is CASSANEQFF.

V and J are TRBV29-1 and TRBJ1-2, with 9 positions matching TRBD1. This CDR3 is 12 amino acids long. Germline V gene sequence: CDR1 SQVTM, CDR2 ANQGSEA. Germline trimming cut 6 bases from V and 4 bases from J; bases unmatched to any gene: 3. The CDR3 nucleotides are TGCAGCGTGGGACAGGGCCGCTATGGCTACACCTTC. It specifies CSVGQGRYGYTF.

The sample holds a few counts of this clonotype. The rearrangement links TRBV4-1 to TRBJ2-3; no clear D gene. Germline CDR1 reads MGHRA; CDR2 reads YSYEKL. V lost 4 bases to trimming and J lost 1 base, with 9 bases between them. The CDR3 is made up of 14 amino acids. The CDR3: CASSPGPRTDTQYF. The DNA for the CDR3 is TGCGCCAGCAGCCCAGGCCCCCGCACAGATACGCAGTATTTT.

This clonotype was detected only a few times. The CDR3 here is CASSRGVGSSTDTQYF. CDR3 in DNA: TGCGCCAGCAGCCGGGGGGTAGGATCTAGCACAGATACGCAGTATTTT. V and J are TRBV4-3 and TRBJ2-3; TRBD2 is a possible D gene (6 bases). This CDR3 comprises 16 residues. V was shortened by 4 bases and J by 0 bases, with 14 bases between the two germline ends. Germline loops: CDR1 LGHNA, CDR2 YSLEER.

The chain couples TRBV4-2 to TRBJ1-2; D is perhaps TRBD1 (6 bases). This CDR3 region has 14 residues. Germline assignment: CDR1 LGHNA and CDR2 YNFKEQ. V lost 1 base and J 4 bases, leaving 10 bases between the germline ends. As DNA, the CDR3 is TGTGCCAGCAGCCAAGCGGCACAGGGCTATGGCTACACCTTC. Protein sequence: CASSQAAQGYGYTF.

This clonotype was found a few times. This rearrangement joins TRBV20-1 to TRBJ2-5; TRBD2 agrees at 11 bases. Germline V gene lookup returns CDR1 DFQATT and CDR2 SNEGSKA (reference sequence). The CDR3 spans 15 residues. V trimming: 6 bases; J trimming: 5 bases; junction bases outside the gene matches: 11. The CDR3 DNA sequence: TGCAGTGCAGGGCCACTAGCGGGGGCCGCCGAGACCCAGTACTTC. The encoded protein is CSAGPLAGAAETQYF.

The chain couples TRBV7-2 to TRBJ1-1; D call uncertain. CDR1 and CDR2 (germline): SGHTA, FQGNSA. The CDR3 is 12 residues long. V was clipped by 4 bases and J by 7 bases, with 10 bases between them. The CDR3 DNA sequence: TGTGCCAGCAGCTCGGCGGCAGATGAAGCTTTCTTT. Residues: CASSSAADEAFF.

This clonotype was found a few times. This chain uses TRBV29-1 with TRBJ2-1; 11 nucleotides align to TRBD2. The ends lost 8 bases at V and 4 bases at J; junction bases unmatched: 7. The CDR3 spans 14 residues. Germline CDR1 reads SQVTM; CDR2 reads ANQGSEA. CDR3 in amino acids: CSSVTSGGYNEQFF. CDR3 bases: TGCAGCTCAGTCACTAGCGGGGGATACAATGAGCAGTTCTTC.

This clonotype occurred a few times. The V call is TRBV28, the J call TRBJ1-6, with D hard to call. Trimming left V 4 bases short and J 14 bases short, with 12 bases between. CDR3 size: 12 residues. Germline V gene lookup returns CDR1 MDHEN and CDR2 SYDVKM. The CDR3 DNA reads TGTGCCAGCAGTTATCTTTCCGGGTCCCTCCACTTT. Encoded protein: CASSYLSGSLHF.

The genes are TRBV10-3 and TRBJ1-5, with 9 bases aligning to TRBD1. Germline CDR1 and CDR2: ENHRY and SYGVKD. Losses at the gene ends were 4 bases for V and 5 bases for J; bases not matched to a gene: 0. This CDR3 has 13 residues. The CDR3 DNA sequence: TGTGCCATCAGTGGACAGGGGGATCAGCCCCAGCATTTT. It translates to CAISGQGDQPQHF.

This clonotype was detected only a few times. The chain couples TRBV3-1 to TRBJ2-4; D is uncertain. This CDR3 comprises 14 residues. Trimming took off 2 bases at V and 3 bases at J, with 8 bases between the two ends. Germline CDR1 and CDR2: LGHDT and YNNKEL (reference sequence). DNA for the CDR3: TGTGCCAGCAGCCAACGGATGGACAAAAACATTCAGTACTTC. Translated: CASSQRMDKNIQYF.